The present TCR beta chain was sequenced within a study of beta chain features in type 1 diabetes. The study, taken as a whole, reports: There was a possibility that cDNA sequencing over-represented cells with high TCR expression. It was not settled here whether HLA type affects TCRB rearrangement. People with Type 1 diabetes carried modestly yet significantly shorter TCRB CDR3s in all four CD4+ subsets. Patients showed naive, central memory and Treg TCRB repertoires that appeared more similar than those of healthy donors.

V was cut by 3 bases and J by 3 bases, with 6 bases left in between. This CDR3 is 11 amino acids long. The germline V gene encodes CDR1 SQVTM and CDR2 ANQGSEA. Expressed TCRB transcripts were sequenced after all isolated RNA was converted to cDNA. Samples of naive, central memory and regulatory T cells yielded a mean of around 3.7 million reads. Clones were sequenced by immunoSEQ multiplex PCR, and TCRdb holds only the in-frame ones, with some missing. The sample yields 100,000 to 150,000 clones, around 8.8% seen once. This clone has more than one count but fewer than ten. Its antigen is undetermined. Sequencing used central memory CD4+ T cells from blood. The chain couples TRBV29-1 to TRBJ2-7; D may be TRBD2 (5 bases). The clonotype was recovered from a young man with type 1 diabetes. This chain's CDR3 is CSVDGVYEQYF. For the CDR3, the DNA is TGCAGCGTTGACGGGGTCTACGAGCAGTACTTC.